The T cell receptor (beta chain) under discussion was sequenced for a study of T cell repertoires in cytomegalovirus infection. From the reads, TCRdb called clonotypes with MiXCR, one entry per CDR3 protein. The sample has some 480,000 distinct CDR3 sequences; 33% are singletons. The table lists this clonotype with a few counts. Antigen specificity is unknown. V was pared by 4 bases and J by 2 bases, with 14 bases between. CDR3 size: 15 residues. The germline V gene encodes CDR1 SGHNT and CDR2 YYREEE (reference sequence). The sequence derives from a human donor in good health (CMV status not recorded). Some clones in this sample may be carry-over from other donors' samples. The sample consisted of cultured PBMCs, taken from culture after CMV antigen stimulation. The J gene is TRBJ2-3, the V gene TRBV5-4; D might be TRBD2 (6 bases). CDR3 in DNA: TGTGCCAGCAGCCCGGACGGAGGGAACACAGATACGCAGTATTTT. This codes for CASSPDGGNTDTQYF.